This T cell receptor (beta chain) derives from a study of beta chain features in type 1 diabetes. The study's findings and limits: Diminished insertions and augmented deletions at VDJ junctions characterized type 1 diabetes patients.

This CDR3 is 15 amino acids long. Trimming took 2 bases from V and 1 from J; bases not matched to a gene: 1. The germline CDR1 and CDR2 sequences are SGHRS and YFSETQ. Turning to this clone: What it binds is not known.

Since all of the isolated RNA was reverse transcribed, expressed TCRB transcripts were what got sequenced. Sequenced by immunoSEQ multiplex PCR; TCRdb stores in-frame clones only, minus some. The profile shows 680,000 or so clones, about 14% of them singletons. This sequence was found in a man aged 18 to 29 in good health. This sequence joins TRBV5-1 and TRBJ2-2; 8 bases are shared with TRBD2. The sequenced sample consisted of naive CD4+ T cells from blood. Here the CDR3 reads CASSLTSGNTGELFF. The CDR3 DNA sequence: TGCGCCAGCAGCTTAACTAGCGGGAACACCGGGGAGCTGTTTTTT.